The rows below give T cell receptor beta chains drawn from one sample of a study of tumor and adjacent non-tumor tissue in lung cancer. A single record per CDR3 protein comes from TCRdb applying MiXCR to the multiplex PCR reads. The sample lists about 76,000 distinct CDR3 sequences; 55% to 70% were seen once. Sequencing used lung tumor tissue. Receptors were obtained from a woman aged 70-85 years with non-small cell lung cancer. CDR3s include the opening cysteine and the closing phenylalanine or tryptophan. Each record gives: D gene, J gene, CDR3 length, V gene, clone size, CDR3 protein, CDR3 DNA. A D gene is named only where the DNA matches it firmly. Rows give clone size only sometimes, using once, few, many, or a class for an expanded clone.

d_call: .; j_call: TRBJ1-5; cdr3_length: 15; v_call: TRBV6-5; clone_size: .; cdr3_aa: CASQPRAVGNQPEHF; cdr3_nt: TGTGCCAGCCAACCACGGGCAGTGGGCAATCAGCCCGAGCATTTT
d_call: .; j_call: TRBJ1-5; cdr3_length: 15; v_call: TRBV30; clone_size: few; cdr3_aa: CAWSVGQGSNQPQHF; cdr3_nt: TGTGCCTGGAGTGTAGGTCAGGGGAGCAATCAGCCCCAGCATTTT
d_call: .; j_call: TRBJ1-5; cdr3_length: 15; v_call: TRBV6-1; clone_size: .; cdr3_aa: CASRRLAGGTGTQHF; cdr3_nt: TGTGCCAGCAGGCGTCTAGCGGGAGGAACAGGTACGCAGCATTTT
d_call: .; j_call: TRBJ2-1; cdr3_length: 11; v_call: TRBV30; clone_size: many; cdr3_aa: CAWSDYNEQFF; cdr3_nt: TGTGCCTGGAGTGACTACAATGAGCAGTTCTTC
d_call: .; j_call: TRBJ1-5; cdr3_length: 13; v_call: TRBV6-5; clone_size: .; cdr3_aa: CASSYLSGEFQHF; cdr3_nt: TGTGCCAGCAGTTACCTTAGCGGAGAGTTCCAGCATTTT
d_call: .; j_call: TRBJ2-2; cdr3_length: 14; v_call: TRBV24-1; clone_size: .; cdr3_aa: CATEGGLDTRELFF; cdr3_nt: TGTGCCACAGAGGGTGGTTTGGACACCAGGGAACTGTTTTTT
d_call: .; j_call: TRBJ1-5; cdr3_length: 14; v_call: TRBV6-6; clone_size: .; cdr3_aa: CASNYPDGLQPQHF; cdr3_nt: TGTGCCAGCAATTACCCGGACGGGCTACAGCCCCAGCATTTT
d_call: .; j_call: TRBJ2-6; cdr3_length: 14; v_call: TRBV2; clone_size: many; cdr3_aa: CARQTHSGANVLTF; cdr3_nt: TGTGCCAGACAGACTCACTCTGGGGCCAACGTCCTGACTTTC
d_call: TRBD2; j_call: TRBJ2-7; cdr3_length: 19; v_call: TRBV6-1; clone_size: .; cdr3_aa: CASSEVFVTSGAGTYGQYF; cdr3_nt: TGTGCCAGCAGTGAAGTGTTCGTCACTAGCGGGGCTGGCACCTACGGGCAGTACTTC
d_call: .; j_call: TRBJ2-2; cdr3_length: 14; v_call: TRBV29-1; clone_size: .; cdr3_aa: CSVAYRGFTGELFF; cdr3_nt: TGTAGCGTTGCGTACCGGGGGTTTACCGGGGAACTGTTTTTT
d_call: TRBD2; j_call: TRBJ2-3; cdr3_length: 14; v_call: TRBV10-2; clone_size: .; cdr3_aa: CAIGTSGSTDTQYF; cdr3_nt: TGCGCAATCGGGACTAGCGGGAGCACAGATACGCAGTATTTT
d_call: .; j_call: TRBJ1-1; cdr3_length: 15; v_call: TRBV10-3; clone_size: few; cdr3_aa: CDISESGSMNTEAFF; cdr3_nt: TGTGACATCAGTGAGTCGGGCAGCATGAACACTGAAGCTTTCTTT
d_call: TRBD2; j_call: TRBJ2-1; cdr3_length: 24; v_call: TRBV11-2; clone_size: .; cdr3_aa: CASSWGRKEYTRTSGSVSCNEQFF; cdr3_nt: TGTGCTAGCAGCTGGGGGCGGAAGGAATATACCAGGACTAGCGGGAGCGTATCCTGCAATGAGCAGTTCTTC
d_call: .; j_call: TRBJ1-1; cdr3_length: 15; v_call: TRBV11-1; clone_size: .; cdr3_aa: CASISTGTRNTEAFF; cdr3_nt: TGTGCCAGTATCTCCACCGGGACCCGAAACACTGAAGCTTTCTTC
d_call: .; j_call: TRBJ2-3; cdr3_length: 15; v_call: TRBV11-1; clone_size: once; cdr3_aa: CVSSKPNGVGDTQCF; cdr3_nt: TGTGTCAGCAGCAAACCCAACGGGGTGGGGGATACGCAGTGTTTT
d_call: .; j_call: TRBJ1-3; cdr3_length: 16; v_call: TRBV7-2; clone_size: .; cdr3_aa: CAASLGGPRSGNTIYF; cdr3_nt: TGTGCCGCCAGCCTTGGGGGTCCCCGCTCTGGAAACACCATATATTTT
d_call: TRBD1; j_call: TRBJ1-1; cdr3_length: 16; v_call: TRBV7-8; clone_size: .; cdr3_aa: CARSLRGPATNSEAFF; cdr3_nt: TGTGCCAGGAGCCTAAGGGGGCCAGCCACGAACAGTGAAGCTTTCTTT
d_call: TRBD1; j_call: TRBJ2-3; cdr3_length: 15; v_call: TRBV6-5; clone_size: .; cdr3_aa: CASRPTWTGLVTQYF; cdr3_nt: TGTGCCAGCAGACCGACCTGGACAGGTTTAGTTACACAGTATTTT
d_call: .; j_call: TRBJ2-4; cdr3_length: 15; v_call: TRBV19; clone_size: few; cdr3_aa: CASSIGAYLGNIQYF; cdr3_nt: TGTGCCAGTAGTATCGGGGCTTACCTGGGGAACATTCAGTACTTC
d_call: .; j_call: TRBJ2-5; cdr3_length: 17; v_call: TRBV5-6; clone_size: .; cdr3_aa: CARSLRQGAVPRETQYF; cdr3_nt: TGTGCCAGAAGCTTGAGACAAGGGGCCGTTCCTCGCGAGACCCAGTACTTC
d_call: TRBD1; j_call: TRBJ1-1; cdr3_length: 18; v_call: TRBV13; clone_size: many; cdr3_aa: CASRWPGERGRGSTEAFF; cdr3_nt: TGTGCCAGCAGGTGGCCCGGGGAACGGGGCAGGGGGAGCACTGAAGCTTTCTTT